One and the same sample provided the 32 T cell receptor beta chains below, sequenced in a study of cytomegalovirus exposure and HLA in healthy donors. The study ran its PCR with 60 Vbeta and 13 Jbeta primers. Profiled with immunoSEQ multiplex PCR; TCRdb holds only in-frame clones, not every one. The table records about 190,000 clones, 84% of them present only once. The sample consisted of PBMCs. All receptors come from a woman aged 50 to 65 in good health and CMV-seropositive.

There are a few counts of this clone. This sequence joins TRBV4-1 and TRBJ1-1; TRBD1 matches at 8 bases. CDR1 is MGHRA, CDR2 YSYEKL, per germline. Unmatched junction bases numbered 2, after V lost 1 base and J lost 1 base. CDR3 length equals 15 residues. CDR3 protein: CASSQGQGKNTEAFF. CDR3 in DNA: TGCGCCAGCAGCCAAGGACAGGGGAAGAACACTGAAGCTTTCTTT.

This clone was counted a single time. This sequence joins TRBV14 and TRBJ1-1; perhaps TRBD1 as D (5 bases). The CDR3 runs 14 residues. Per germline, CDR1 SGHDN and CDR2 FVKESK. Trimming removed 1 base from V and 4 bases from J, with 10 bases in between. CDR3 nucleotide sequence: TGTGCCAGCAGCCAAGGGGGGGGAGTCACTGAAGCTTTCTTT. The encoded protein is CASSQGGGVTEAFF.

J is TRBJ2-7 and V is TRBV5-8; 7 nucleotides align to TRBD1. V was clipped by 4 bases and J by 4 bases; unmatched bases: 5. This CDR3 comprises 13 residues. Germline V CDR1 and CDR2: SGHTS, YDEGEE. CDR3: CASSTGTEYEQYF. The CDR3 region has the DNA TGTGCCAGCAGCACCGGGACAGAGTACGAGCAGTACTTC.

This chain uses TRBV7-8 with TRBJ2-7; 7 bases align to TRBD1. With 5 bases clipped from V and 2 bases from J, the junction kept 9 bases outside the gene matches. The CDR3 is made up of 15 amino acids. CDR1 is SGHVS and CDR2 is FQNEAQ in the germline V gene. CDR3 DNA: TGTGCCAGCAGCCGTAACAGGGGTGGTACCTACGAGCAGTACTTC. Protein: CASSRNRGGTYEQYF. Supplemented by reference TRBV7-8 and TRBJ2-7, the full variable domain reads GAGVSQSPRYKVAKRGQDVALRCDPISGHVSLFWYQQALGQGPEFLTYFQNEAQLDKSGLPSDRFFAERPEGSVSTLKIQRTQQEDSAVYLCASSRNRGGTYEQYFGPGTRLTVT.

This clone was counted a few times. This chain connects TRBV6-6 to TRBJ1-4; 10 nucleotides line up with TRBD1. CDR3 length equals 16 residues. V was pared by 2 bases and J by 5 bases, with 5 bases of the junction left unmatched. From germline, CDR1 is MNHNY and CDR2 SVGAGI (reference sequence). The CDR3 protein is CASSYRLGQGNEKLFF. The CDR3 nucleotides read TGTGCCAGCAGTTACCGGCTGGGACAGGGGAATGAAAAACTGTTTTTT.

The gene calls are TRBV20-1 and TRBJ2-7; a possible D gene is TRBD1 (6 bases). Per the germline V gene, CDR1 is DFQATT and CDR2 is SNEGSKA (reference sequence). V was cut by 7 bases and J by 4 bases, with 8 bases left in between. The CDR3 sequence is 10 residues long. CDR3 residues: CSGTEYEQYF. The CDR3 DNA reads TGCAGTGGGACAGAATACGAGCAGTACTTC.

The chain recombines TRBV4-1 with TRBJ2-1, with 8 positions matching TRBD1. Trimming removed 0 bases from V and 7 bases from J; junction bases left unmatched: 5. The CDR3 loop spans 15 amino acids. From germline, CDR1 is MGHRA and CDR2 YSYEKL. The CDR3 coding sequence is TGCGCCAGCAGCCAAGATCCCGGACAGGGTAATGAGCAGTTCTTC. This encodes CASSQDPGQGNEQFF.

CDR3 region: CASRTGGGDNYGYTF. The CDR3 region has the DNA TGTGCCAGCCGGACAGGGGGCGGCGATAACTATGGCTACACCTTC. The chain uses TRBV5-4 and TRBJ1-2; 11 nucleotides agree with TRBD1. Germline assignment: CDR1 SGHNT and CDR2 YYREEE (reference sequence). CDR3 length: 15 residues. J gave up 1 base and V 7 bases, and 6 bases lay outside the gene matches.

The V and J genes are TRBV5-4 and TRBJ2-7; 10 bases line up with TRBD1. V dropped 3 bases and J dropped 0; count of bases not matched to a gene: 3. Germline assignment: CDR1 SGHNT and CDR2 YYREEE (reference sequence). CDR3 length: 15 amino acids. The CDR3 spells CASSSGDRGSYEQYF. The CDR3 coding sequence is TGTGCCAGCAGCTCCGGGGACAGGGGCTCCTACGAGCAGTACTTC.

The CDR3 nucleotides read TGCGCCAGCAGCTTTGGACAGACCTACGAGCAGTACTTC. Translating gives CASSFGQTYEQYF. This sequence joins TRBV5-1 and TRBJ2-5; weak D call: TRBD1 (6 bases). The DNA matches TRBJ2-7 better at its end, which makes the J call doubtful. The CDR3 spans 13 residues. Germline lookup yields CDR1 SGHRS and CDR2 YFSETQ.

The table lists this clone with a few counts. This same CDR3 is encoded by further DNA sequences in the sample. The chain recombines TRBV7-6 with TRBJ1-3; no clear D. Germline CDR1 and CDR2: SGHVS and FNYEAQ. The CDR3 is 15 residues long. V was cut by 5 bases and J by 2 bases, with 13 bases left in between. CDR3 residues: CASSRSRDPGNTIYF. In DNA, the CDR3 is TGTGCCAGCAGCCGATCGAGGGATCCTGGAAACACCATATATTTT.

This chain links TRBV9 with TRBJ1-6; the D gene is possibly TRBD1 (6 bases). The V and J ends lost 0 bases and 7 bases respectively, with 8 bases between them. The length of the CDR3 is 14 residues. CDR1 and CDR2 (germline): SGDLS, YYNGEE. The CDR3 loop is CASSVGQVNSPLHF. The CDR3 DNA reads as TGTGCCAGCAGCGTAGGACAGGTAAATTCACCCCTCCACTTT.

This clone was found a few times. The J gene is TRBJ2-1, the V gene TRBV4-1; D is perhaps TRBD2 (6 bases). Trimming took off 5 bases at V and 9 bases at J, with 17 bases between the two ends. Germline CDR1 is MGHRA and CDR2 is YSYEKL. The CDR3 totals 14 residues. The CDR3 here is CASSRPNLGGEQFF. DNA of the CDR3: TGCGCCAGCAGCAGGCCTAACCTGGGAGGTGAGCAGTTCTTC.

The chain combines TRBV10-1 with TRBJ2-3, with 10 bases matching TRBD1. The trim removed 8 bases at V and 3 bases at J, leaving 8 bases unmatched. CDR3 size: 15 residues. Germline CDR1 and CDR2: WNHNN and SYGVQD (reference sequence). The CDR3 protein is CASSRTGGKTDTQYF. The CDR3 bases are TGCGCCAGCTCCCGGACAGGGGGGAAGACAGATACGCAGTATTTT.

V is TRBV7-8 and J is TRBJ1-2, with D tentatively TRBD1 (5 bases). V lost 3 bases to trimming and J lost 3 bases, with 8 bases between them. The CDR3 length is 13 residues. The V gene's germline CDR1 is SGHVS and CDR2 FQNEAQ. The CDR3 sequence: CASSLTEYYGYTF. DNA of the CDR3: TGTGCCAGCAGCTTGACAGAATACTATGGCTACACCTTC.

This clone is a singleton in its sample. The chain employs TRBV4-2 and TRBJ1-6; 9 bases match TRBD1. This CDR3 comprises 16 residues. J gave up 6 bases and V 0 bases, and 3 bases lay outside the gene matches. The germline V gene encodes CDR1 LGHNA and CDR2 YNFKEQ. This chain's CDR3 is CASSQDRDRANSPLHF. The CDR3 nucleotides read TGTGCCAGCAGCCAAGATCGGGACAGGGCTAATTCACCCCTCCACTTT.

This clone was observed a handful of times. V gene TRBV19 combines with J gene TRBJ2-3; 9 nucleotides match TRBD2. The trim removed 1 base at V and 7 bases at J, leaving 18 bases unmatched. Germline CDR1 reads LNHDA; CDR2 reads SQIVND (reference sequence). This CDR3 contains 19 residues. The CDR3 nucleotides read TGTGCCAGTAGTATAGCTGGTAGCGGGGGACAACTTGGGGGGTATACGCAGTATTTT. Its protein is CASSIAGSGGQLGGYTQYF.

The V and J genes are TRBV18 and TRBJ1-1; D remains unclear. Trimming took off 1 base at V and 3 bases at J, with 12 bases between the two ends. The CDR3 runs 15 residues. From germline, CDR1 is KGHSH and CDR2 LQKENI. CDR3 sequence reads: CASSPQEIQYTEAFF. CDR3 DNA: TGTGCCAGCTCACCACAGGAAATACAGTACACTGAAGCTTTCTTT.

The count of this clone is one. The CDR3 spells CASSSTSGGSDTQYF. DNA for the CDR3: TGTGCCAGCAGCTCCACTAGCGGGGGCTCAGATACGCAGTATTTT. The gene calls are TRBV7-9 and TRBJ2-3; 11 bases are a match to TRBD2. The CDR3 is made up of 15 amino acids. Germline lookup yields CDR1 SEHNR and CDR2 FQNEAQ (reference sequence). Trimming took 4 bases from V and 4 from J; bases not matched to a gene: 4.

This clone was counted between two and nine times. The rearrangement uses TRBV5-1 and TRBJ1-1; D is unresolved. Germline values: CDR1 SGHRS, CDR2 YFSETQ. The CDR3 covers 14 residues. Trimming cost V 2 bases and J 1 base, with 9 bases left between them. CDR3 DNA sequence: TGCGCCAGCAGCTTTTTAGGGAGGAACACTGAAGCTTTCTTT. Its protein product is CASSFLGRNTEAFF.

J is TRBJ2-2 and V is TRBV6-6; D call uncertain. The CDR3 extends over 12 amino acids. Trimming removed 2 bases at V and 7 bases at J, with 5 bases between. Germline CDR1 MNHNY, CDR2 SVGAGI (reference sequence). CDR3 DNA sequence: TGTGCCAGCAGTTACGAGGTCGGGGAGCTGTTTTTT. Its protein is CASSYEVGELFF.

V and J are TRBV7-2 and TRBJ1-1; D is ambiguous. CDR1 and CDR2 (germline): SGHTA, FQGNSA. V was cut by 1 base and J by 2 bases, with 8 bases left in between. CDR3 length equals 14 residues. As DNA, the CDR3 is TGTGCCAGCAGCTTAGGGGCACTTAACACTGAAGCTTTCTTT. Protein product: CASSLGALNTEAFF.

This chain uses TRBV6-1 with TRBJ1-1; D remains ambiguous. The CDR3 has 15 residues. Germline V gives CDR1 MNHNS, CDR2 SASEGT. Trimming took off 7 bases at V and 0 bases at J, with 15 bases between the two ends. The DNA of the CDR3 is TGTGCCAGCAAAGCCACCGACGGGATGAACACTGAAGCTTTCTTT. It specifies CASKATDGMNTEAFF.

The V call is TRBV19, the J call TRBJ2-7, with D perhaps TRBD2 (6 bases). The CDR3 loop spans 15 amino acids. With 2 bases removed from V and 2 bases from J, the gap between germline ends came to 13 bases. Germline V gives CDR1 LNHDA, CDR2 SQIVND (reference sequence). CDR3: CASSIRLALPYEQYF. The CDR3 coding sequence is TGTGCCAGTAGTATAAGGCTAGCGTTGCCCTACGAGCAGTACTTC.

This clone has a handful of counts. The V call is TRBV18, the J call TRBJ1-4; D is unresolved. In germline, CDR1 is KGHSH, CDR2 LQKENI. Trimming took off 4 bases at V and 8 bases at J, with 8 bases between the two ends. The CDR3 length is 12 residues. CDR3 in amino acids: CASSRLGEKLFF. CDR3 nucleotides: TGTGCCAGCTCACGCCTAGGCGAAAAACTGTTTTTT.

CDR3: CASSRQPNTEAFF. The CDR3 coding sequence is TGTGCCAGCAGCAGACAGCCAAACACTGAAGCTTTCTTT. V gene TRBV27 combines with J gene TRBJ1-1, with a tentative D call TRBD1 (5 bases). The CDR3 consists of 13 residues. The V gene lost 6 bases and the J gene lost 2 bases, with 10 bases spanning the gap. CDR1 is MNHEY, CDR2 SMNVEV, per germline (reference sequence).

The gene calls are TRBV30 and TRBJ1-2; 7 bases align to TRBD1. Germline V gene data show CDR1 as GTSNPN and CDR2 as SVGIG (reference sequence). The V segment lost 3 bases and the J segment 4 bases; nucleotides outside the gene matches: 11. The CDR3 covers 15 residues. Here the CDR3 reads CAWSALQGSIYGYTF. As DNA, the CDR3 is TGTGCCTGGAGCGCATTACAGGGGAGCATCTATGGCTACACCTTC. Looking up the rest from reference TRBV30 and TRBJ1-2 gives the full variable domain: SQTIHQWPATLVQPVGSPLSLECTVEGTSNPNLYWYRQAAGRGLQLLFYSVGIGQISSEVPQNLSASRPQDRQFILSSKKLLLSDSGFYLCAWSALQGSIYGYTFGSGTRLTVV.

This chain joins TRBV18 and TRBJ1-1, with a weak D call TRBD1 (6 bases). Germline CDR1 reads KGHSH; CDR2 reads LQKENI. The germline V and J ends were trimmed by 6 bases and 3 bases, with 11 bases remaining between them. The CDR3 is 13 residues long. CDR3 bases: TGTGCCAGCTCCCTTCGACAGGACACTGAAGCTTTCTTT. This gives the protein CASSLRQDTEAFF.

The V gene is TRBV19, the J gene TRBJ1-2; D not certain. This CDR3 spans 15 amino acids. Trimming shortened V by 1 base and J by 3 bases, and 12 bases separated the two germline ends. CDR1 is LNHDA, CDR2 SQIVND, per germline (reference sequence). CDR3 region: CASSIVRQAYYGYTF. CDR3 sequence (DNA): TGTGCCAGTAGTATAGTTCGTCAGGCATACTATGGCTACACCTTC.

The rearrangement joins TRBV5-1 to TRBJ1-2, with 7 bases matching TRBD1. The CDR3 is 14 residues long. The V and J ends lost 3 bases and 4 bases, in that order; junction bases with no gene match: 6. Germline CDR1 SGHRS, CDR2 YFSETQ. The CDR3: CASSSTTGTYGYTF. The DNA for the CDR3 is TGCGCCAGCAGCTCGACGACAGGGACCTATGGCTACACCTTC.

The chain employs TRBV7-9 and TRBJ1-1; D uncertain. There are 13 residues in the CDR3. Germline V gene data show CDR1 as SEHNR and CDR2 as FQNEAQ (reference sequence). Trimming removed 1 base from V and 7 bases from J, with 10 bases in between. CDR3: CASSLEPSLEAFF. CDR3 DNA: TGTGCCAGCAGCTTAGAGCCATCCCTTGAAGCTTTCTTT.

The table lists this clone with a few counts. The chain carries TRBV6-5 and TRBJ1-3, with a possible D match to TRBD1 (5 bases). V lost 0 bases to trimming and J lost 2 bases, with 8 bases between them. The CDR3 runs to 15 residues. Germline loops: CDR1 MNHEY, CDR2 SVGAGI. Here the CDR3 reads CASSYSWGAGNTIYF. The CDR3 region has the DNA TGTGCCAGCAGTTACTCTTGGGGGGCTGGAAACACCATATATTTT.